The 4 T cell receptor beta chains below come from one sample, sequenced in a study of human T cells and chemical hapten exposure (dated by TCRdb to the early 2020s). Library preparation employed RACE. The data were produced on a NextSeq 500. The public reads were quality trimmed at Q25 with fastp and then assembled into clones with MiXCR by TCRdb, keeping productive beta chains. Each CDR3 protein appears once, grouped with its most common genes and DNA. For this sample there are 250,000 or so distinct CDR3 sequences; approximately 7.5% appear just once. Around 1.2% of the sample lies in the top ten. The time point label here, explained by the study, means: pre-sensitization, week 0. In the paper's terms, the treatment or condition label means: therapeutic diphenylcyclopropenone sensitization with weekly scalp DPC. This specimen was whole blood, taken in connection with sensitization to the hapten diphenylcyclopropenone (DPC). The receptors derive from a man aged 18 to 29 with alopecia areata. Some clones in this sample may be carry-over from other donors' samples.

The V call is TRBV6-1, the J call TRBJ1-5, with 7 bases aligning to TRBD1. Germline CDR1 and CDR2: MNHNS and SASEGT. Germline trimming cut 7 bases from V and 4 bases from J; bases unmatched to any gene: 7. The CDR3 has 14 residues. In DNA, the CDR3 is TGTGCCAGCATGATGACAGGGATGAATCAGCCCCAGCATTTT. It yields the protein CASMMTGMNQPQHF.

The gene calls are TRBV7-3 and TRBJ1-1; D remains ambiguous. Germline V lookup: CDR1 SGHTA, CDR2 FQGTGA. CDR3 size: 15 residues. Trimming took 5 bases from V and 6 from J, leaving 19 bases between them. The CDR3 loop reads CASSPGYGDGAEAFF. CDR3 in DNA: TGTGCCAGCAGCCCTGGGTACGGTGATGGCGCTGAAGCTTTCTTT. The variable domain in full, with the rest retrieved from reference TRBV7-3 and TRBJ1-1, is GAGVSQTPSNKVTEKGKYVELRCDPISGHTALYWYRQSLGQGPEFLIYFQGTGAADDSGLPNDRFFAVRPEGSVSTLKIQRTERGDSAVYLCASSPGYGDGAEAFFGQGTRLTVV.

At least ten counts were recorded for this clonotype. The V gene is TRBV28, the J gene TRBJ2-7, with TRBD1 as a possible D gene (6 bases). This CDR3 is built from 15 residues. Per germline, CDR1 MDHEN and CDR2 SYDVKM. V was shortened by 5 bases and J by 0 bases, with 14 bases between the two germline ends. The CDR3 bases are TGTGCCAGCAGTACGGGACAAATGAGCTCCTACGAGCAGTACTTC. Protein sequence: CASSTGQMSSYEQYF.

This chain uses TRBV9 with TRBJ1-2; D gene ambiguous. Trimming took 0 bases from V and 2 from J, leaving 8 bases between them. CDR3 length: 14 amino acids. Looked up from germline, CDR1 is SGDLS and CDR2 is YYNGEE. CDR3 DNA: TGTGCCAGCAGCGTAGAGCTGGGAAACTATGGCTACACCTTC. Translation gives CASSVELGNYGYTF.